Below are 14 T cell receptor beta chains sequenced from a single sample in a study of T cells in Graves' hyperthyroidism and ophthalmopathy. Amplification of TCR beta CDR3 regions was performed using RNA transcripts as template. The primer set for the first-round RT-PCR of the TCR CDR3 was HTBI. TCRdb reanalysed the multiplex PCR reads using MiXCR and keeps one entry per CDR3 protein. Of a few hundred thousand distinct CDR3 sequences listed, about 18% are singletons. Sequencing was carried out using blood. The source of these receptors is a woman between 18 and 29 years old with Graves' hyperthyroidism.

This clonotype was seen ten or more times. The chain recombines TRBV11-1 with TRBJ1-2; the D gene is possibly TRBD1 (5 bases). Germline V gives CDR1 SGHAT, CDR2 FQDESV (reference sequence). Trimming took off 4 bases at V and 0 bases at J, with 15 bases between the two ends. CDR3 length: 16 residues. The CDR3 sequence: CASSSGRTTANYGYTF. The CDR3 DNA sequence: TGTGCCAGCAGCTCCGGTCGGACGACAGCTAACTATGGCTACACCTTC.

At least ten counts were recorded for this clonotype. DNA for the CDR3: TGTGCCAGCAGCCAAGATGCCGCGTGGACAGGTCCTTCCTCTGGAAACACCATATATTTT. This codes for CASSQDAAWTGPSSGNTIYF. This chain joins TRBV4-2 and TRBJ1-3; 7 bases are shared with TRBD1. CDR3 length equals 20 residues. V dropped 0 bases and J dropped 0; count of bases not matched to a gene: 14. Germline loops: CDR1 LGHNA, CDR2 YNFKEQ.

This clonotype was observed many times. J is TRBJ1-2 and V is TRBV7-6; the match to TRBD1 covers 8 bases. V trimming: 3 bases; J trimming: 7 bases; junction bases outside the gene matches: 4. Per germline, CDR1 SGHVS and CDR2 FNYEAQ. This CDR3 contains 13 residues. The CDR3 DNA reads TGTGCCAGCAGCTTGGGACAGGAGTCTGGCTACACCTTC. It is translated as CASSLGQESGYTF.

This clonotype was detected ten times or more. This chain joins TRBV5-1 and TRBJ1-1; weak D call: TRBD1 (6 bases). The germline V gene has CDR1 SGHRS and CDR2 YFSETQ. V was clipped by 2 bases and J by 6 bases, with 14 bases between them. CDR3 length equals 14 residues. The CDR3 DNA follows: TGCGCCAGCAGCTTAGCAGGGCAGGGGTCTGAAGCTTTCTTT. This codes for CASSLAGQGSEAFF.

Ten or more counts support this clonotype. The chain joins TRBV20-1 to TRBJ2-7; either TRBD1 or TRBD2 may supply D (5 bases each). Trimming left V 0 bases short and J 1 base short, with 13 bases between. Per the germline V gene, CDR1 is DFQATT and CDR2 is SNEGSKA (reference sequence). This CDR3 is built from 15 residues. CDR3 DNA: TGCAGTGCTAGAGATTGGGGCGGACTGTCCTACGAGCAGTACTTC. Translating it yields CSARDWGGLSYEQYF.

This clonotype has at least ten counts. A much larger clone lies one base from this, so it may be a read error. The rearrangement links TRBV6-4 to TRBJ1-6, with a possible D match to TRBD1 (5 bases). Germline V CDR1 and CDR2: MRHNA, SNTAGT. V lost 2 bases and J 6 bases, leaving 5 bases between the germline ends. The CDR3 has 13 amino acids. DNA of the CDR3: TGTGCCAGCAGTGACAGGGGTAATTCACCCCTCCACTTT. This encodes CASSDRGNSPLHF.

On this clonotype: A much larger clone lies one base from this, so it may be a read error. The CDR3: CSARGTTGELCF. The CDR3 bases are TGCAGTGCTAGAGGAACCACCGGGGAGCTGTGTTTT. This chain connects TRBV20-1 to TRBJ2-2; weak D call: TRBD2 (5 bases). This CDR3 is built from 12 residues. Looked up from germline, CDR1 is DFQATT and CDR2 is SNEGSKA (reference sequence).

This clonotype was seen repeatedly, ten times or more. The V call is TRBV6-1, the J call TRBJ2-7; 12 nucleotides match TRBD2. The CDR3 has 14 amino acids. Losses at the gene ends were 4 bases for V and 5 bases for J; bases not matched to a gene: 3. Looked up from germline, CDR1 is MNHNS and CDR2 is SASEGT. CDR3 amino acids: CASSGLAGANEQYF. The CDR3 region has the DNA TGTGCCAGCAGTGGACTAGCGGGAGCAAACGAGCAGTACTTC.

This clonotype was seen repeatedly, ten times or more. The chain couples TRBV7-8 to TRBJ2-2, with 9 bases identical to TRBD1. Germline values: CDR1 SGHVS, CDR2 FQNEAQ. This CDR3 is 16 amino acids long. The V gene end was trimmed by 1 base and the J gene end by 7 bases; junction bases not matched to a gene: 7. CDR3 protein: CASSLEHRGRVGELFF. Written as DNA, the CDR3 is TGTGCCAGCAGCTTAGAGCACAGGGGGCGGGTCGGGGAGCTGTTTTTT.

V is TRBV6-4 and J is TRBJ1-2, with D possibly being TRBD1 (6 bases). Germline CDR1 is MRHNA and CDR2 is SNTAGT. The V end lost 5 bases, the J end lost 4 bases, and 17 bases lay between the germline ends. The CDR3 is made up of 15 amino acids. CDR3: CASSYFPGHLYGYTF. CDR3 DNA: TGTGCCAGCAGTTACTTTCCGGGACACCTCTATGGCTACACCTTC.

This clonotype was seen at least ten times. This chain joins TRBV19 and TRBJ1-3; the D is unclear. The CDR3 consists of 14 residues. The germline V and J ends were trimmed by 5 bases and 2 bases, with 10 bases remaining between them. Germline lookup yields CDR1 LNHDA and CDR2 SQIVND (reference sequence). The CDR3 sequence is CASSPGVTGNTIYF. The CDR3 region has the DNA TGTGCCAGTAGTCCGGGAGTTACTGGAAACACCATATATTTT.

This clonotype appeared many times. The chain links TRBV5-1 to TRBJ1-1, with D unclear. The CDR3 contains 15 residues. The germline V gene encodes CDR1 SGHRS and CDR2 YFSETQ. With 3 bases removed from V and 4 bases from J, the gap between germline ends came to 16 bases. In DNA, the CDR3 is TGCGCCAGCAGCTCCCAGGCTCCGGCGGGCACTGAAGCTTTCTTT. The encoded protein is CASSSQAPAGTEAFF.

This clonotype was recorded many times. The rearrangement links TRBV6-5 to TRBJ1-2; D not certain. Trimming removed 2 bases from V and 4 bases from J, with 11 bases in between. The CDR3 sequence is 14 residues long. Germline CDR1 and CDR2: MNHEY and SVGAGI. DNA for the CDR3: TGTGCCAGCAGTTACGACGGGATTAGCTATGGCTACACCTTC. It yields the protein CASSYDGISYGYTF.

This clonotype has ten or more counts. The V call is TRBV20-1, the J call TRBJ1-1, with 8 positions matching TRBD1. From germline, CDR1 is DFQATT and CDR2 SNEGSKA (reference sequence). This CDR3 is 15 amino acids long. V shed 6 bases and J 3 bases; nucleotides not matched to a gene: 12. The CDR3: CSAPQAGGWDTEAFF. Written as DNA, the CDR3 is TGCAGTGCCCCTCAGGCAGGGGGCTGGGACACTGAAGCTTTCTTT.